This T cell receptor beta chain came from a study of cytomegalovirus exposure and HLA in healthy donors. Method: immunoSEQ multiplex PCR; TCRdb's copy keeps in-frame clones and lacks some. The data show around 230,000 clones, approximately 86% seen once. Trimming took off 10 bases at V and 0 bases at J, with 21 bases between the two ends. CDR1 and CDR2 (germline): MNHEY, SMNVEV (reference sequence). There are 17 residues in the CDR3. The donors were members of the roughly 130-subject validation cohort (separate from the roughly 670-subject first cohort). This chain links TRBV27 with TRBJ1-4; D may be TRBD1 (6 bases). The sample taken for sequencing was PBMCs. The sequence derives from a woman aged 25-40 years in good health and CMV-seropositive. The CDR3 bases are TGTGCCACCAAAAGGCAGGGGTCGTCTGCAACTAATGAAAAACTGTTTTTT. Its translation is CATKRQGSSATNEKLFF.